The 18 T cell receptor beta chains given below trace back to one sample, sequenced in a study of T-cell reconstitution after alpha-beta-depleted transplantation in children. Preparing the TCRbeta library involved the use of unique molecular identifiers. TCRdb used MiXCR to reprocess the PCR reads, holding one entry per CDR3 protein. The data show approximately 490,000 distinct CDR3 sequences, with roughly a tenth seen just once and around 2% held by the top ten. This specimen was PBMCs, taken before TCRalphabeta/CD19-depleted stem cell transplant. The receptor source for this set is a child aged 2 to 15 with inherited bone marrow failure, due to receive a stem cell transplant.

This clonotype was recorded a few times. The genes are TRBV7-6 and TRBJ2-1; D may match TRBD1 or TRBD2 (5 bases each). The germline CDR1 and CDR2 sequences are SGHVS and FNYEAQ. CDR3 length: 18 amino acids. Trimming pared 5 bases from V and 8 bases from J, leaving 28 bases between. CDR3 coding DNA: TGTGCCAGCAGCCGCCTACTCCCCGGGGCGACAGCTCGCGATGAGCAGTTCTTC. This codes for CASSRLLPGATARDEQFF.

The table lists this clonotype with a few counts. The rearrangement links TRBV24-1 to TRBJ2-1; 10 bases line up with TRBD2. In germline, CDR1 is KGHDR, CDR2 SFDVKD. With 4 bases clipped from V and 6 bases from J, the junction kept 11 bases outside the gene matches. The CDR3 is 17 amino acids. This CDR3 is CATSEDPLAGAINEQFF. The CDR3 DNA sequence: TGTGCCACCAGTGAGGACCCTCTAGCGGGAGCAATCAATGAGCAGTTCTTC.

There are many counts of this clonotype. The J gene is TRBJ2-1, the V gene TRBV11-2; 8 nucleotides agree with TRBD2. There are 16 residues in the CDR3. The V segment lost 1 base and the J segment 3 bases; nucleotides outside the gene matches: 5. Germline CDR1 SGHAT, CDR2 FQNNGV. The DNA of the CDR3 is TGTGCCAGCAGCTTAGTGCCTAGCGGGCTCTACAATGAGCAGTTCTTC. Protein sequence: CASSLVPSGLYNEQFF. The whole variable domain, remainder taken from reference TRBV11-2 and TRBJ2-1, is EAGVAQSPRYKIIEKRQSVAFWCNPISGHATLYWYQQILGQGPKLLIQFQNNGVVDDSQLPKDRFSAERLKGVDSTLKIQPAKLEDSAVYLCASSLVPSGLYNEQFFGPGTRLTVL.

V is TRBV10-3 and J is TRBJ2-2; 13 bases line up with TRBD2. Germline V gene lookup returns CDR1 ENHRY and CDR2 SYGVKD. The length of the CDR3 is 14 residues. V trimming: 8 bases; J trimming: 3 bases; junction bases outside the gene matches: 0. CDR3: CAIGTSGDTGELFF. The CDR3 coding sequence is TGTGCCATCGGGACTAGCGGGGACACCGGGGAGCTGTTTTTT.

This clonotype was seen only a few times. This chain uses TRBV20-1 with TRBJ1-5; D might be TRBD1 (6 bases). The germline V gene encodes CDR1 DFQATT and CDR2 SNEGSKA (reference sequence). The length of the CDR3 is 19 residues. V gave up 0 bases and J gave up 0 bases, with 21 bases separating them. The CDR3 here is CSARDRRGGGVDSNQPQHF. CDR3 nucleotides: TGCAGTGCTAGAGATCGTCGGGGAGGGGGGGTTGATAGCAATCAGCCCCAGCATTTT.

This clonotype turned up a few times. The J gene is TRBJ1-1, the V gene TRBV6-2 or TRBV6-3; a weak D match, TRBD1 (6 bases). The germline gives CDR1 MNHEY, CDR2 SVGEGT. V gave up 2 bases and J gave up 3 bases, with 16 bases separating them. CDR3 size: 16 residues. The CDR3 DNA follows: TGTGCCAGCAGTTACCCCGATGGGGAGGGGGACACTGAAGCTTTCTTT. It yields the protein CASSYPDGEGDTEAFF.

This clonotype came up many times. This chain joins TRBV7-9 and TRBJ2-7; D gene unclear. Germline CDR1 SEHNR, CDR2 FQNEAQ (reference sequence). With 2 bases removed from V and 4 bases from J, the gap between germline ends came to 12 bases. The CDR3 totals 14 residues. CDR3 DNA sequence: TGTGCCAGCAGCTTAAATGCTGTGGATTACGAGCAGTACTTC. Protein sequence: CASSLNAVDYEQYF.

This clonotype was counted ten times or more. V is TRBV7-9 and J is TRBJ1-2; 8 bases agree with TRBD1. CDR1 SEHNR and CDR2 FQNEAQ come from the germline V gene (reference sequence). Losses at the gene ends were 4 bases for V and 2 bases for J; bases not matched to a gene: 6. This CDR3 has 15 residues. As DNA, the CDR3 is TGTGCCAGCAGCTCGCCGACAGGGGCGAACTATGGCTACACCTTC. Translation gives CASSSPTGANYGYTF.

This clonotype was picked up many times. The chain uses TRBV6-5 and TRBJ2-4; 7 bases are shared with TRBD1. Germline V lookup: CDR1 MNHEY, CDR2 SVGAGI. With 8 bases clipped from V and 4 bases from J, the junction kept 2 bases outside the gene matches. The CDR3 consists of 12 residues. The CDR3 is CASRDRKNIQYF. The DNA of the CDR3 is TGTGCCAGCCGGGACAGAAAAAACATTCAGTACTTC.

This clonotype was seen at least ten times. J is TRBJ1-2 and V is TRBV7-9; TRBD1 agrees at 9 bases. The V gene's germline CDR1 is SEHNR and CDR2 FQNEAQ (reference sequence). V was pared by 3 bases and J by 3 bases, with 5 bases of the junction left unmatched. There are 15 residues in the CDR3. CDR3 DNA: TGTGCCAGCAGCTTCGGGACAGGGATCGACTATGGCTACACCTTC. Its translation is CASSFGTGIDYGYTF.

In its sample, this clonotype was seen many times. The rearrangement joins TRBV7-2 to TRBJ2-5; D is unclear. Germline V gives CDR1 SGHTA, CDR2 FQGNSA. Trimming took 4 bases from V and 1 from J, leaving 7 bases between them. The CDR3 consists of 13 residues. CDR3 nucleotides: TGTGCCAGCAGCTCAACTACCCAAGAGACCCAGTACTTC. Translating gives CASSSTTQETQYF.

The rearrangement links TRBV12-3 or TRBV12-4 to TRBJ2-7; D is uncertain. With 3 bases removed from V and 2 bases from J, the gap between germline ends came to 8 bases. The CDR3 runs 13 residues. The CDR3 sequence is CASSFHSPYEQYF. CDR3 DNA sequence: TGTGCCAGCAGTTTCCACAGCCCCTACGAGCAGTACTTC.

V and J are TRBV5-4 and TRBJ2-5; 10 positions agree with TRBD1. Germline lookup yields CDR1 SGHNT and CDR2 YYREEE (reference sequence). The CDR3 loop spans 15 amino acids. The J segment lost 1 base and the V segment lost 4 bases, leaving 4 bases of the junction unmatched. Here the CDR3 DNA reads TGTGCCAGCAGCCTCGACAGGGGGCTCCAAGAGACCCAGTACTTC. This gives the protein CASSLDRGLQETQYF.

This clonotype was detected only a few times. The chain carries TRBV15 and TRBJ2-2; TRBD2 matches at 7 bases. The V gene end was trimmed by 0 bases and the J gene end by 4 bases; junction bases not matched to a gene: 8. This CDR3 comprises 17 residues. Germline CDR1 reads LNHNV; CDR2 reads YYDKDF (reference sequence). The CDR3 nucleotides read TGTGCCACCAGCAGAGAATACGGCGGGGGAAGCACCGGGGAGCTGTTTTTT. Translating it yields CATSREYGGGSTGELFF.

This clonotype was counted many times. The chain combines TRBV27 with TRBJ2-6; D perhaps matches TRBD1 (6 bases). The CDR3 covers 14 residues. Trimming removed 2 bases at V and 8 bases at J, with 10 bases between. The germline V gene has CDR1 MNHEY and CDR2 SMNVEV (reference sequence). The CDR3 protein is CASSLQGSTNVLTF. In nucleotides, the CDR3 is TGTGCCAGCAGTTTACAGGGGTCGACCAACGTCCTGACTTTC.

This clonotype was recorded at least ten times. The V and J genes are TRBV7-8 and TRBJ2-2; TRBD2 matches 9 bases. The germline gives CDR1 SGHVS, CDR2 FQNEAQ. The CDR3 has 19 amino acids. The junction had 10 bases not matched to a gene; V was cut back by 1 base and J by 1 base. The CDR3 nucleotides are TGTGCCAGCAGCTTAGTTTTTTTGGGAGCGGGAGGGAACACCGGGGAGCTGTTTTTT. Translating it yields CASSLVFLGAGGNTGELFF. Drawing the rest from reference TRBV7-8 and TRBJ2-2, the complete variable domain is GAGVSQSPRYKVAKRGQDVALRCDPISGHVSLFWYQQALGQGPEFLTYFQNEAQLDKSGLPSDRFFAERPEGSVSTLKIQRTQQEDSAVYLCASSLVFLGAGGNTGELFFGEGSRLTVL.

This clonotype was recorded at least ten times. The rearrangement links TRBV7-8 to TRBJ2-5; D possibly corresponds to TRBD2 (5 bases). CDR3 size: 14 residues. Looked up from germline, CDR1 is SGHVS and CDR2 is FQNEAQ. Trimming removed 7 bases from V and 5 bases from J, with 17 bases in between. This chain's CDR3 is CASTMVSERETQYF. The CDR3 DNA follows: TGTGCCAGCACGATGGTTAGTGAGCGGGAGACCCAGTACTTC.

This chain uses TRBV2 with TRBJ2-3, with 15 nucleotides matching TRBD2. The CDR3 totals 16 residues. Germline trimming cut 7 bases from V and 5 bases from J; bases unmatched to any gene: 7. In germline, CDR1 is SNHLY, CDR2 FYNNEI. CDR3 sequence: CASKSPGLAGGDTQYF. The CDR3 nucleotides read TGTGCCAGCAAATCTCCGGGACTAGCGGGAGGAGATACGCAGTATTTT.